This is a list of T cell receptor beta chains from one sample in a study of blood T cell repertoires in COVID-19. Only in-frame clones appear in the TCRdb table, and some are missing; sequencing was by immunoSEQ multiplex PCR. The sample comprises hundreds of thousands of clones, 80% to 90% of which are singletons, and about 1.1% rests with the top ten. The source material was PBMCs or T cells enriched from blood (not recorded which). The receptors here all came from a man aged 30 to 45 who had recovered from COVID-19. Each CDR3 is given with its conserved first and last residue. Each record gives: J gene, D gene, clone size, V gene, CDR3 DNA, CDR3 protein. The D gene is left open where the match is weak. Expanded clones are given a class, and other clones once, few, many or no size at all.

TRBJ2-3	.	.	TRBV28	TGTGCCAGCAGTTTTCGGGGGACAGTAATTACGCAGTATTTT	CASSFRGTVITQYF
TRBJ2-1	TRBD1	.	TRBV24-1	TGTGCCACCAGTGATTTTCCAGGGGGACAGGGATCTTACAATGAGCAGTTCTTC	CATSDFPGGQGSYNEQFF
TRBJ1-6	TRBD1	.	TRBV5-4	TGTGCCAGCAGCTTGGGACAGGGGTTGAATTCACCCCTCCACTTT	CASSLGQGLNSPLHF
TRBJ2-5	TRBD2	.	TRBV10-3	TGTGCCATCAGTACTTTAGCGGGAGAAGAGACCCAGTACTTC	CAISTLAGEETQYF
TRBJ2-7	.	.	TRBV6-5	TGTGCCAGCACACGCCCGGAGGGGAAGGAGCAGTACTTC	CASTRPEGKEQYF
TRBJ2-2	.	.	TRBV5-1	TGCGCCAGCAGCTTGGACGGGGGACTCGGGGAGCTGTTTTTT	CASSLDGGLGELFF
TRBJ2-5	TRBD1	.	TRBV6-5	TGTGCCAGCCTCACCCAGGGGGCCCAGTACTTC	CASLTQGAQYF
TRBJ2-7	TRBD1	.	TRBV4-1	TGCGCCAGCAGCCATGCCGGGACAGACGAGCAGTACTTC	CASSHAGTDEQYF
TRBJ2-7	TRBD1	.	TRBV7-8	TGTGCCAGCAGCTTAGCCGACAGGGACGAGCAGTACTTC	CASSLADRDEQYF
TRBJ2-3	TRBD1	.	TRBV24-1	TGTGCCACCAGTTCCTTGACAGGGGGACCAGATACGCAGTATTTT	CATSSLTGGPDTQYF
TRBJ1-4	.	.	TRBV5-5	TGTGCCAGCAGCAACAGGACAGCAAGCCCTGAAAAACTGTTTTTT	CASSNRTASPEKLFF
TRBJ2-3	TRBD2	.	TRBV30	TGTGCCCTTTCCATTGCGGGAGCCGCAGATACGCAGTATTTT	CALSIAGAADTQYF
TRBJ1-2	TRBD1	.	TRBV28	TGTGCCAGCAGTTGGACAGGGCAGTACTATGGCTACACCTTC	CASSWTGQYYGYTF
TRBJ1-1	.	once	TRBV28	TGTGCCAGCAGCGGACAGATCTCTGAAGCTTTCTTT	CASSGQISEAFF
TRBJ2-7	TRBD2	.	TRBV10-3	TGTGCCATCAGTGTCGGGGGAGGGATTTACGAGCAGTACTTC	CAISVGGGIYEQYF
TRBJ1-2	.	.	TRBV10-3	TGTGCCATCAGTGATGGTCAGTCTTATGGCTACACCTTC	CAISDGQSYGYTF
TRBJ2-2	.	few	TRBV3-1/TRBV3-2	TGTGCCAGCAGGGGAGGACAGAACACCGGGGAGCTGTTTTTT	CASRGGQNTGELFF
TRBJ1-2	TRBD1	.	TRBV5-1	TGCGCCAGCAGCTTAATCCCAACAGGGGGCGCGGACTATGGCTACACCTTC	CASSLIPTGGADYGYTF
TRBJ2-1	TRBD1	.	TRBV4-1	TGCGCCAGCAGCGCCCAATATAGGGGGCTGTACAATGAGCAGTTCTTC	CASSAQYRGLYNEQFF
TRBJ2-1	TRBD2	once	TRBV2	TGTGCCAGCATCCGGGAGGTTTACAATGAGCAGTTCTTC	CASIREVYNEQFF
TRBJ2-7	.	.	TRBV6-1	TGTGCCAGCAGTGCCGGGGCTAACAGGGGAGGAGGTGAGCAGTACTTC	CASSAGANRGGGEQYF
TRBJ1-4	.	.	TRBV5-1	TGCGCCAGCAGCCCCAGAACAGGGCAGAATGAAAAACTGTTTTTT	CASSPRTGQNEKLFF
TRBJ2-1	TRBD2	.	TRBV27	TGTGCCAGCACTAGCGGGGGTTACAATGAGCAGTTCTTC	CASTSGGYNEQFF
TRBJ2-1	TRBD1	.	TRBV6-1	TGTGCCAGCAGTGAAAGATCAATTTTCTTAGGACAGGGGGCCGGCAATGAGCAGTTCTTC	CASSERSIFLGQGAGNEQFF
TRBJ2-7	.	once	TRBV4-1	TGCGCCAGCAGCCAAGAAGCAAGCGGAACCGCCTACGAGCAGTACTTC	CASSQEASGTAYEQYF
TRBJ2-7	TRBD2	once	TRBV5-4	TGTGCCAGCAGCTTGGCGGGACTAGCGGCCTACGAGCAGTACTTC	CASSLAGLAAYEQYF
TRBJ2-7	.	.	TRBV9	TGTGCCAGCAGCGTAGTCCCGGAGAGCTCCTACGAGCAGTACTTC	CASSVVPESSYEQYF
TRBJ1-1	TRBD1	once	TRBV29-1	TGCAGCGCAAGGCAGGGGGGAAGCGCTGAAGCTTTCTTT	CSARQGGSAEAFF
TRBJ2-2	TRBD1	.	TRBV4-1	TGCGCCAGCAGGGCACAGGGGATCGGGGAGCTGTTTTTT	CASRAQGIGELFF
TRBJ2-2	TRBD2	.	TRBV10-3	TGTGCCATCAGTGGACTAGCGGGAGCCGGGGCCGGGGAGCTGTTTTTT	CAISGLAGAGAGELFF
TRBJ1-5	.	.	TRBV28	TGTGCCAGCAGTTTAACGACGGGGGTAAATCAGCCCCAGCATTTT	CASSLTTGVNQPQHF
TRBJ2-1	TRBD2	.	TRBV5-1	TGCGCCAGCAGCTCTTATAAAGCGGGAGGAGGCAATGAGCAGTTCTTC	CASSSYKAGGGNEQFF
TRBJ2-2	TRBD1	.	TRBV6-5	TGTGCCAGCAGAGCCGGGACAGGGAACACCGGGGAGCTGTTTTTT	CASRAGTGNTGELFF
TRBJ2-1	.	.	TRBV12-5	TGTGCTAGTGGTTTGGTACAGGGCGGGAGTATGTACAATGAGCAGTTCTTC	CASGLVQGGSMYNEQFF
TRBJ1-1	TRBD1	.	TRBV18	TGTGCCAGCTCACCCATACAGGGGGAAGGGACTGAAGCTTTCTTT	CASSPIQGEGTEAFF
TRBJ1-1	TRBD1	.	TRBV27	TGTGCCAGCAGTTTAGTGGCAGGGGGCAACACTGAAGCTTTCTTT	CASSLVAGGNTEAFF
TRBJ2-2	.	few	TRBV6-5	TGTGCCAGCAGTTACTCGGACATTAACACCGGGGAGCTGTTTTTT	CASSYSDINTGELFF
TRBJ2-7	.	.	TRBV11-2	TGTGCCAGCAGCTTAGATATGAGAGACGAGCAGTACTTC	CASSLDMRDEQYF
TRBJ2-5	.	.	TRBV30	TGTGCCTGGAGTGGGAGGGGTGTGGAGACCCAGTACTTC	CAWSGRGVETQYF
TRBJ2-1	TRBD2	.	TRBV29-1	TGCAGCGTTGAGGGGACTAGCGGGTTCAATGAGCAGTTCTTC	CSVEGTSGFNEQFF
TRBJ2-7	.	.	TRBV9	TGTGCCAGCAGCGTAGGTCGGGGAGAGAGTCTCGAGCAGTACTTC	CASSVGRGESLEQYF